The 5 T cell receptor beta chains below were found in one sample sequenced in a study of metastatic and nonmetastatic thyroid tumors. Patients had received no treatment of any kind before thyroid surgery. From the PCR reads, TCRdb re-called clones with MiXCR. The sample has around 30,000 clones; about 18% are singletons. The sample comprised blood. Source of these receptors: a female donor with papillary thyroid cancer or a benign thyroid nodule (not recorded which). Some clones in this sample may be carry-over from other donors' samples.

In this sample, this clone turned up many times. The chain carries TRBV12-3 or TRBV12-4 and TRBJ2-7, with a weak D call TRBD1 (5 bases). Trimming cost V 4 bases and J 2 bases, with 9 bases left between them. CDR3 length: 13 residues. The CDR3 sequence is CASSWGRTYEQYF. The CDR3 bases are TGTGCCAGCAGTTGGGGCCGAACCTACGAGCAGTACTTC.

This clone showed up many times. The junction shows a germline mismatch at one end, possibly a read error. This sample includes further DNA sequences coding for the same CDR3. The gene calls are TRBV20-1 and TRBJ2-7; a weak D match, TRBD2 (5 bases). The CDR3 consists of 12 residues. Per germline, CDR1 DFQATT and CDR2 SNEGSKA (reference sequence). In DNA, the CDR3 is TGCAGTACTAGAGGTGACACCTCAGAGCAGTACTTC. Amino acid sequence: CSTRGDTSEQYF.

Many counts were recorded for this clone. The chain employs TRBV19 and TRBJ1-1, with 8 bases lining up with TRBD1. This CDR3 contains 16 residues. The J segment lost 4 bases and the V segment lost 5 bases, leaving 12 bases of the junction unmatched. From germline, CDR1 is LNHDA and CDR2 SQIVND (reference sequence). This chain's CDR3 is CASSEYAGGEGTEAFF. CDR3 nucleotides: TGTGCCAGTAGTGAGTACGCAGGGGGCGAGGGCACTGAAGCTTTCTTT.

The table lists this clone with many counts. This chain joins TRBV5-1 and TRBJ2-1; D is unclear. With 1 base removed from V and 4 bases from J, the gap between germline ends came to 6 bases. The CDR3 consists of 13 residues. Looked up from germline, CDR1 is SGHRS and CDR2 is YFSETQ. CDR3: CASSLTSYNEQFF. The CDR3 DNA reads TGCGCCAGCAGCTTGACTTCGTACAATGAGCAGTTCTTC.

V and J are TRBV24-1 and TRBJ1-6, with 8 bases fitting TRBD1. This CDR3 is 16 amino acids long. In germline, CDR1 is KGHDR, CDR2 SFDVKD. The junction had 8 bases not matched to a gene; V was cut back by 7 bases and J by 4 bases. The CDR3 loop reads CATRPKDRVYNSPLHF. CDR3 in DNA: TGTGCCACCAGACCCAAGGACAGGGTTTATAATTCACCCCTCCACTTT.